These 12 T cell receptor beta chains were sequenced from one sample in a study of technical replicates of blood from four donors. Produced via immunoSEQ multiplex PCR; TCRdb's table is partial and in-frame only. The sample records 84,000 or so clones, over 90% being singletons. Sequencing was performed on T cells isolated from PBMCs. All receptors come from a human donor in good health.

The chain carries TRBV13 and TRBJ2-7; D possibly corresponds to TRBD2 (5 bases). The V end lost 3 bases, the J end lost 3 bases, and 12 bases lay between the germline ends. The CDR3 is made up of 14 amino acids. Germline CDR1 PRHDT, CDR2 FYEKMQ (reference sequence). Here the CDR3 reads CASSLRGGGYEQYF. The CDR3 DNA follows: TGTGCCAGCAGCTTGCGCGGAGGTGGCTACGAGCAGTACTTC.

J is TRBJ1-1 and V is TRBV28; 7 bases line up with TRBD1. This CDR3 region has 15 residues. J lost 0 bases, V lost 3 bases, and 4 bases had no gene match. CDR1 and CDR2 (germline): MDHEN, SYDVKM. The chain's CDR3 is CASSLGQSMNTEAFF. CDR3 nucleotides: TGTGCCAGCAGTTTGGGACAGTCGATGAACACTGAAGCTTTCTTT. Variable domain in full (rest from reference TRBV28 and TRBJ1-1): DVKVTQSSRYLVKRTGEKVFLECVQDMDHENMFWYRQDPGLGLRLIYFSYDVKMKEKGDIPEGYSVSREKKERFSLILESASTNQTSMYLCASSLGQSMNTEAFFGQGTRLTVV.

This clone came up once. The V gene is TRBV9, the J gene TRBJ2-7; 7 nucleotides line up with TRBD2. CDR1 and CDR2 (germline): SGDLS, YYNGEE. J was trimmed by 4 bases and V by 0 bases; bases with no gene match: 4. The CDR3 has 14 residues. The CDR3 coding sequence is TGTGCCAGCAGCGTAGCGGGAGGAGTGTACGAGCAGTACTTC. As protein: CASSVAGGVYEQYF.

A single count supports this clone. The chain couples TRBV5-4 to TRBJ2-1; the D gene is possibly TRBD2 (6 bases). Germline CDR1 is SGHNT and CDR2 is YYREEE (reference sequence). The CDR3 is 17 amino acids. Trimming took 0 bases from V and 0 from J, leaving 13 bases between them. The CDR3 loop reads CASSLGAGPISYNEQFF. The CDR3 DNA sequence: TGTGCCAGCAGCTTGGGGGCGGGGCCGATCTCCTACAATGAGCAGTTCTTC.

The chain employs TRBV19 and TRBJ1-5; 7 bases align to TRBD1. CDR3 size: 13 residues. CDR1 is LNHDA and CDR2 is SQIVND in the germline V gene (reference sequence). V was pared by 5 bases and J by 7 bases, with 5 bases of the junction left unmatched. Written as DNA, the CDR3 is TGTGCCAGTAGTTTATCGGGACAGCAGCCCCAGCATTTT. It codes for CASSLSGQQPQHF.

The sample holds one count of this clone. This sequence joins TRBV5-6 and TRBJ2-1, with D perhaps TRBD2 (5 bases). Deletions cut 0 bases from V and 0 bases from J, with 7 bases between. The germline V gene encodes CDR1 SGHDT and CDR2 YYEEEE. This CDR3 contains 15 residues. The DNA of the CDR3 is TGTGCCAGCAGCTTGGGGGCGGGCTCCTACAATGAGCAGTTCTTC. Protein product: CASSLGAGSYNEQFF.

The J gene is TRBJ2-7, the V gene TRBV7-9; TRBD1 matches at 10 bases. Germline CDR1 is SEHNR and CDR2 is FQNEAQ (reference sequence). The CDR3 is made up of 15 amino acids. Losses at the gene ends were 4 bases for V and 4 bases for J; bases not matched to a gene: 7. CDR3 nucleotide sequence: TGTGCCAGCAGCTCCGACGACAGGGGGCTATACGAGCAGTACTTC. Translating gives CASSSDDRGLYEQYF.

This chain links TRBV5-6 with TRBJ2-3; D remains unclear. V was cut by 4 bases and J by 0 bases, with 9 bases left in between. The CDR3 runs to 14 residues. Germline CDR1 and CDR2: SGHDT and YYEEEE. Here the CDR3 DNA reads TGTGCCAGCAGCCTACCCGGGAGCACAGATACGCAGTATTTT. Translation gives CASSLPGSTDTQYF.

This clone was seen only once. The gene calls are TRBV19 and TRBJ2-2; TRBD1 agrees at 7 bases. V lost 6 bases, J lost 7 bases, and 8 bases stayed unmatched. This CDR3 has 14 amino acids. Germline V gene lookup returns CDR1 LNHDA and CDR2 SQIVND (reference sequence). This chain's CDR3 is CASSPTGVSGELFF. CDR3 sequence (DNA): TGTGCCAGTAGCCCTACAGGGGTGAGCGGGGAGCTGTTTTTT.

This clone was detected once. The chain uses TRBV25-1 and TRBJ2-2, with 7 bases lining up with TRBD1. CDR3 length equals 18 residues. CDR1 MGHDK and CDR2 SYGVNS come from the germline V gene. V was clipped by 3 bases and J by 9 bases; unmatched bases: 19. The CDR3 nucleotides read TGTGCCAGCAGTGACTGGGGGACAGCCAAGACTCGTGGAAGGGAGCTGTTTTTT. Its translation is CASSDWGTAKTRGRELFF.

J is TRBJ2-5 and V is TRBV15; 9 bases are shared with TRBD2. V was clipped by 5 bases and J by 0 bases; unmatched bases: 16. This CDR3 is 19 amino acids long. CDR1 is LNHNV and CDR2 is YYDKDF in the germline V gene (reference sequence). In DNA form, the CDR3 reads TGTGCCACCAGCCCCCGGGGGGCGGGGGGGTACCAGGACCAAGAGACCCAGTACTTC. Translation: CATSPRGAGGYQDQETQYF.

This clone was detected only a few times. The CDR3 DNA reads as TGTGCCTGGAGTAGGCAGGTGAACACTGAAGCTTTCTTT. Translating gives CAWSRQVNTEAFF. This chain joins TRBV30 and TRBJ1-1, with no clear D. Germline CDR1 and CDR2: GTSNPN and SVGIG (reference sequence). The CDR3 covers 13 residues. The V end lost 2 bases, the J end lost 0 bases, and 7 bases lay between the germline ends.